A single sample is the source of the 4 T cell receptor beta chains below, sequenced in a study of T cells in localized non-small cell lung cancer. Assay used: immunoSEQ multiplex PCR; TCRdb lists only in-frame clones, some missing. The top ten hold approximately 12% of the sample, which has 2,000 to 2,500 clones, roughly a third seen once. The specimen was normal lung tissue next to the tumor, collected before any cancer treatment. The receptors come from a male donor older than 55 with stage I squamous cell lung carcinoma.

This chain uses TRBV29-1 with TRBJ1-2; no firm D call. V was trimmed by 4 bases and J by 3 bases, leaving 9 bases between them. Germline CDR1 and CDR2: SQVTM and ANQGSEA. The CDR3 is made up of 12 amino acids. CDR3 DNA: TGCAGCGTTGGTACGGACTACTATGGCTACACCTTC. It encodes CSVGTDYYGYTF.

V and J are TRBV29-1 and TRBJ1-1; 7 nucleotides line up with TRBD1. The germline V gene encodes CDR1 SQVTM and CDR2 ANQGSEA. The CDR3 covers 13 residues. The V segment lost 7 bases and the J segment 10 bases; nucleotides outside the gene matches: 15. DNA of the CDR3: TGCAGCGCCCTATCCAGGGGGGCGGGTCGAGCTTTCTTT. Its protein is CSALSRGAGRAFF.

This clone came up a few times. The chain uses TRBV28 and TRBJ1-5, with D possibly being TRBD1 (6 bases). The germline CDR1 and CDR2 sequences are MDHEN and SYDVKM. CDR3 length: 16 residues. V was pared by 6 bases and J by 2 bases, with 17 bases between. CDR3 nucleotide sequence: TGTGCCAGCAGCGACAGGCCGGGGGGCGGCAATCAGCCCCAGCATTTT. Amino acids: CASSDRPGGGNQPQHF. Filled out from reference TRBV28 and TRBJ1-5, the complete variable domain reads DVKVTQSSRYLVKRTGEKVFLECVQDMDHENMFWYRQDPGLGLRLIYFSYDVKMKEKGDIPEGYSVSREKKERFSLILESASTNQTSMYLCASSDRPGGGNQPQHFGDGTRLSIL.

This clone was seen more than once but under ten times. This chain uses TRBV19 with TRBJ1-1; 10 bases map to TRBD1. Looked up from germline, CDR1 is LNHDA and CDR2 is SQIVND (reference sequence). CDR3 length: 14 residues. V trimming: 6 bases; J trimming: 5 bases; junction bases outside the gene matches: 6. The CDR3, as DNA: TGTGCCAGTAGCCCGGGACAGGGGTGGACTGAAGCTTTCTTT. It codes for CASSPGQGWTEAFF.